These 15 T cell receptor beta chains were sequenced from one sample in a study of blood T cell repertoires in COVID-19. Using immunoSEQ multiplex PCR, the repertoire was profiled, and TCRdb retains in-frame clones only, with some absent. This table has approximately 170,000 clones, 85% to 90% appearing once. What was sequenced was peripheral blood. Receptor source: a woman in her 70s with acute or convalescent COVID-19.

The chain couples TRBV4-3 to TRBJ2-3; maybe TRBD2 (7 bases). The germline V gene encodes CDR1 LGHNA and CDR2 YSLEER. The V end lost 5 bases, the J end lost 3 bases, and 12 bases lay between the germline ends. The CDR3 is 14 residues long. CDR3 coding DNA: TGCGCCAGCAGCGCGCGGGGGACAACAGATACGCAGTATTTT. Protein: CASSARGTTDTQYF.

The chain recombines TRBV19 with TRBJ1-6; 7 bases are a match to TRBD1. The CDR3 extends over 12 amino acids. Germline lookup yields CDR1 LNHDA and CDR2 SQIVND (reference sequence). V gave up 5 bases and J gave up 14 bases; unmatched junction bases: 6. The CDR3 is CASSHDREALHF. DNA of the CDR3: TGTGCCAGTAGTCACGACAGGGAAGCCCTCCACTTT.

V is TRBV6-6 and J is TRBJ2-7; tentatively, D is TRBD2 (5 bases). This CDR3 contains 13 residues. The germline CDR1 and CDR2 sequences are MNHNY and SVGAGI (reference sequence). The V end lost 0 bases, the J end lost 5 bases, and 8 bases lay between the germline ends. CDR3 amino acids: CASSYSDFHEQYF. The CDR3 nucleotides are TGTGCCAGCAGTTACTCGGACTTCCACGAGCAGTACTTC.

The chain links TRBV30 to TRBJ1-2, with a possible D match to TRBD1 (6 bases). V was clipped by 3 bases and J by 2 bases, with 10 bases between them. CDR1 is GTSNPN, CDR2 SVGIG, per germline (reference sequence). The CDR3 extends over 13 amino acids. CDR3 region: CAWRGGGNYGYTF. Here the CDR3 DNA reads TGTGCCTGGAGGGGAGGGGGAAACTATGGCTACACCTTC.

The gene calls are TRBV2 and TRBJ1-1; maybe TRBD1 (5 bases). Germline values: CDR1 SNHLY, CDR2 FYNNEI. This CDR3 comprises 14 residues. Trimming removed 3 bases from V and 5 bases from J, with 13 bases in between. The CDR3 nucleotides read TGTGCCAGCAGTGATAACAGCAAGGGGACTGAAGCTTTCTTT. This codes for CASSDNSKGTEAFF.

The rearrangement uses TRBV28 and TRBJ1-2; 10 bases line up with TRBD1. Losses at the gene ends were 4 bases for V and 7 bases for J; bases not matched to a gene: 3. CDR1 MDHEN and CDR2 SYDVKM come from the germline V gene. CDR3 length: 13 residues. The CDR3, as DNA: TGTGCCAGCAGTTGGGACAGGGGTGGTGGCTACACCTTC. Translated, it gives CASSWDRGGGYTF.

This chain joins TRBV7-2 and TRBJ1-6; D unclear. V dropped 5 bases and J dropped 6 bases, with 11 bases sitting between them. Germline V gene data show CDR1 as SGHTA and CDR2 as FQGNSA. The CDR3 loop spans 14 amino acids. CDR3 nucleotides: TGTGCCAGCAGCCCGAGCGGGCGTAATTCACCCCTCCACTTT. Protein product: CASSPSGRNSPLHF.

The CDR3 coding sequence is TGTGCCTGGAGGCGGACAGGGGGGTCTACCCAGCATTTT. It encodes CAWRRTGGSTQHF. The chain combines TRBV30 with TRBJ1-5; 10 bases fit TRBD1. Per the germline V gene, CDR1 is GTSNPN and CDR2 is SVGIG (reference sequence). This CDR3 spans 13 amino acids. J lost 11 bases, V lost 3 bases, and 7 bases had no gene match.

The CDR3 region has the DNA TGCGCCAGCAGGGGGGACGGGAGGAACACCGGGGAGCTGTTTTTT. It specifies CASRGDGRNTGELFF. This chain joins TRBV10-2 and TRBJ2-2; D is possibly TRBD2 (6 bases). Trimming removed 6 bases at V and 1 base at J, with 12 bases between. The germline V gene encodes CDR1 WSHSY and CDR2 SAAADI. This CDR3 contains 15 residues.

The chain uses TRBV7-9 and TRBJ1-5, with D unresolved. The CDR3 totals 14 residues. Germline V gene sequence: CDR1 SEHNR, CDR2 FQNEAQ (reference sequence). V gave up 3 bases and J gave up 0 bases, with 6 bases separating them. CDR3: CASSLSISNQPQHF. The CDR3 nucleotides read TGTGCCAGCAGCTTGAGTATTAGCAATCAGCCCCAGCATTTT.

The rearrangement joins TRBV4-3 to TRBJ2-3; possible D gene TRBD1, 7 bases. There are 15 residues in the CDR3. V was clipped by 0 bases and J by 3 bases, with 10 bases between them. Germline V lookup: CDR1 LGHNA, CDR2 YSLEER. The CDR3 DNA follows: TGCGCCAGCAGCCAAGAGGCAGGGGGGACAGATACGCAGTATTTT. Protein: CASSQEAGGTDTQYF.

The chain employs TRBV4-2 and TRBJ1-1; D might be TRBD1 (5 bases). The V end lost 4 bases, the J end lost 4 bases, and 16 bases lay between the germline ends. Germline V gene data show CDR1 as LGHNA and CDR2 as YNFKEQ. CDR3 length: 15 amino acids. CDR3 loop: CASSPNWQGSTEAFF. CDR3 bases: TGTGCCAGCAGCCCAAATTGGCAGGGTAGCACTGAAGCTTTCTTT.

J is TRBJ2-7 and V is TRBV5-4; 8 nucleotides match TRBD1. Germline V gene lookup returns CDR1 SGHNT and CDR2 YYREEE (reference sequence). The CDR3 spans 15 residues. V trimming: 0 bases; J trimming: 12 bases; junction bases outside the gene matches: 14. The chain's CDR3 is CASSLDPGQGAGMYF. In DNA, the CDR3 is TGTGCCAGCAGCTTGGATCCGGGCCAGGGGGCAGGAATGTACTTC.

The rearrangement uses TRBV4-1 and TRBJ2-1; D call uncertain. This CDR3 region has 15 residues. V was trimmed by 4 bases and J by 0 bases, leaving 10 bases between them. Germline V gives CDR1 MGHRA, CDR2 YSYEKL. The CDR3 DNA reads TGCGCCAGCAGCCTCGACTGGAGCTCCTACAATGAGCAGTTCTTC. This gives the protein CASSLDWSSYNEQFF.

The J gene is TRBJ2-1, the V gene TRBV6-6; 10 nucleotides line up with TRBD2. There are 15 residues in the CDR3. Germline V gives CDR1 MNHNY, CDR2 SVGAGI (reference sequence). V was clipped by 6 bases and J by 3 bases; unmatched bases: 5. The CDR3 loop is CASSTLAGNYNEQFF. The CDR3 DNA is TGTGCCAGCAGCACACTAGCGGGGAACTACAATGAGCAGTTCTTC.